This TCR beta chain was found in a study of blood T cell repertoires in COVID-19. Overall study: The analysed material was cDNA or gDNA that came from T cells, B-cell-depleted T cells, or PBMCs.

V was cut by 5 bases and J by 4 bases, with 15 bases left in between. This CDR3 is built from 16 residues. Germline V gene lookup returns CDR1 SGHNT and CDR2 YENEEA. This table comes from immunoSEQ multiplex PCR, and its TCRdb copy is limited to in-frame clones, with some not included. The data contain around 290,000 clones, approximately 90% of them singletons. The sequence derives from a man aged 40-55 years with acute or convalescent COVID-19. Material for sequencing was peripheral blood. This chain uses TRBV11-3 with TRBJ2-6, with a weak D call TRBD1 (6 bases). Here the CDR3 reads CASSQTGLGGANVLTF. The CDR3 DNA sequence: TGTGCCAGCAGCCAGACAGGCCTCGGGGGGGCCAACGTCCTGACTTTC. Full variable domain (rest looked up from reference TRBV11-3 and TRBJ2-6): EAGVVQSPRYKIIEKKQPVAFWCNPISGHNTLYWYLQNLGQGPELLIRYENEEAVDDSQLPKDRFSAERLKGVDSTLKIQPAELGDSAVYLCASSQTGLGGANVLTFGAGSRLTVL.